Here is one TCR beta chain with its context. Its target is unknown. Primers included in the PCR were 60 Vbeta and 13 Jbeta primers. TCRdb's table, derived via immunoSEQ multiplex PCR, lists solely in-frame clones and lacks some. The data contain about 220,000 clones, 82% of them singletons. These data are taken from a study of cytomegalovirus exposure and HLA in healthy donors. Whole-study findings and limits: When presence/absence was analysed, sequencing depth was taken to be roughly uniform across donors.

CDR1 and CDR2 (germline): MNHNS, SASEGT. J lost 4 bases, V lost 2 bases, and 6 bases had no gene match. This CDR3 comprises 15 residues. The specimen was PBMCs. The receptor comes from a man aged 35 to 55 in good health and CMV-seropositive. This sequence joins TRBV6-1 and TRBJ2-7; 9 bases are a match to TRBD2. CDR3 protein: CASSEIASGNYEQYF. The CDR3 DNA follows: TGTGCCAGCAGTGAAATCGCTAGCGGGAATTACGAGCAGTACTTC.